This TCR beta chain was captured in a study of T cells after yellow fever vaccination. Whole-study results and caveats: Clones from primary vaccination mostly reappeared after the booster (roughly 95% CD4, around 90% CD8). Any FACS-sorted repertoire could hold abundant clonotypes that contaminate it from the bulk population.

Conversion of TCR transcripts into cDNA relied on 5'RACE template switching, which added a universal primer site and UMIs. TCRdb passed the 5' RACE reads through MiXCR, listing each CDR3 protein once. The repertoire holds 200,000 to 250,000 distinct CDR3 sequences, with around 3.1% as singletons. The CDR3 is 15 amino acids. J was trimmed by 3 bases and V by 3 bases; bases with no gene match: 7. Per germline, CDR1 MNHNS and CDR2 SASEGT. The table lists this clonotype with a few counts. Its matching antigen is unknown. This TCR derives from a young man who received the YFV17D yellow fever vaccine. The chain couples TRBV6-1 to TRBJ2-5, with 7 nucleotides matching TRBD1. Sequenced here: CD4+ T cells sorted from PBMCs, sampled 10 days after the yellow fever booster vaccination. The CDR3 is CASSDWGQNKETQYF. The CDR3, as DNA: TGTGCCAGCAGTGATTGGGGACAGAACAAAGAGACCCAGTACTTC.